Listed below are T cell receptor beta chains from one sample, sequenced in a study of cytomegalovirus exposure and HLA in healthy donors. Clones were read by immunoSEQ multiplex PCR, and TCRdb kept only the in-frame ones, dropping some. The data show 150,000 to 200,000 clones, around 76% seen once. Material for sequencing was PBMCs. These receptors were taken from a man aged 30-40 years in good health and CMV-seronegative. The CDR3 runs from the conserved cysteine through the conserved F or W.

j_gene: TRBJ2-1; v_gene: TRBV5-1; len: 15; CDR3aa: CASSSLAGAYNEQFF
j_gene: TRBJ1-1; v_gene: TRBV9; len: 13; CDR3aa: CASSVETTGKAFF
j_gene: TRBJ2-1; v_gene: TRBV27; len: 13; CDR3aa: CASIGDRGNEQFF
j_gene: TRBJ1-4; v_gene: TRBV2; len: 14; CDR3aa: CASRPRGTNEKLFF
j_gene: TRBJ2-2; v_gene: TRBV27; len: 13; CDR3aa: CASRTGMGGELFF
j_gene: TRBJ1-6; v_gene: TRBV5-1; len: 14; CDR3aa: CASSYTGPMGPLHF
j_gene: TRBJ2-3; v_gene: TRBV27; len: 14; CDR3aa: CASSGQAFTDTQYF
j_gene: TRBJ2-7; v_gene: TRBV28; len: 15; CDR3aa: CASSSLAGGRYEQYF
j_gene: TRBJ2-4; v_gene: TRBV4-1; len: 11; CDR3aa: CASSQNREQYF
j_gene: TRBJ1-1; v_gene: TRBV2; len: 15; CDR3aa: CASRIEQGVSTEAFF
j_gene: TRBJ2-7; v_gene: TRBV28; len: 15; CDR3aa: CASSLQGAALHEQYF
j_gene: TRBJ2-5; v_gene: TRBV6-6; len: 13; CDR3aa: CASSFQIQETQYF
j_gene: TRBJ1-5; v_gene: TRBV6-1; len: 16; CDR3aa: CASSARGQGGNQPQHF
j_gene: TRBJ2-1; v_gene: TRBV2; len: 11; CDR3aa: CASTGSGEQFF
j_gene: TRBJ2-7; v_gene: TRBV11-2; len: 15; CDR3aa: CASSSIDRGSYEQYF
j_gene: TRBJ2-7; v_gene: TRBV10-3; len: 15; CDR3aa: CAISAVQVRSYEQYF
j_gene: TRBJ2-1; v_gene: TRBV5-6; len: 12; CDR3aa: CASSLVSYEQFF
j_gene: TRBJ2-1; v_gene: TRBV7-9; len: 11; CDR3aa: CASTGLDEQFF
j_gene: TRBJ1-1; v_gene: TRBV4-1; len: 14; CDR3aa: CASSFKQGGTEAFF
j_gene: TRBJ1-5; v_gene: TRBV25-1; len: 18; CDR3aa: CASRYRSRGDYSNQPQHF
j_gene: TRBJ2-3; v_gene: TRBV5-1; len: 15; CDR3aa: CASRQGLAATDTQYF
j_gene: TRBJ1-4; v_gene: TRBV6-6; len: 14; CDR3aa: CASSSGSGSEKLFF
j_gene: TRBJ1-1; v_gene: TRBV18; len: 14; CDR3aa: CASSPGQGNTEAFF
j_gene: TRBJ2-1; v_gene: TRBV6-1; len: 16; CDR3aa: CASSEGSTRTYNEQFF
j_gene: TRBJ1-3; v_gene: TRBV18; len: 14; CDR3aa: CASSDRVSGNTIYF
j_gene: TRBJ2-2; v_gene: TRBV5-4; len: 18; CDR3aa: CASSLEGARPAYTGELFF
j_gene: TRBJ2-3; v_gene: TRBV6-4; len: 14; CDR3aa: CASSDGGSTDTQYF
j_gene: TRBJ2-7; v_gene: TRBV7-6; len: 15; CDR3aa: CASSLGTSGTGEQYF
j_gene: TRBJ2-3; v_gene: TRBV5-1; len: 16; CDR3aa: CASSLGSGQGTDTQYF
j_gene: TRBJ2-2; v_gene: TRBV27; len: 16; CDR3aa: CASKILAGRATGELFF
j_gene: TRBJ2-1; v_gene: TRBV6-1; len: 15; CDR3aa: CASSARRSSYNEQFF
j_gene: TRBJ2-3; v_gene: TRBV11-2; len: 18; CDR3aa: CASSLGVGTGGETDTQYF
j_gene: TRBJ1-4; v_gene: TRBV28; len: 18; CDR3aa: CASSARSDRGRLIEKLFF
j_gene: TRBJ1-1; v_gene: TRBV7-3; len: 14; CDR3aa: CASSLSAGNTEAFF
j_gene: TRBJ2-5; v_gene: TRBV7-9; len: 16; CDR3aa: CASGLSSGKTQETQYF
j_gene: TRBJ2-3; v_gene: TRBV11-3; len: 15; CDR3aa: CASSPGGESTDTQYF
j_gene: TRBJ2-1; v_gene: TRBV7-8; len: 11; CDR3aa: CASKGFDEQFF
j_gene: TRBJ1-6; v_gene: TRBV6-4; len: 15; CDR3aa: CASSVKDSNNSPLHF
j_gene: TRBJ1-2; v_gene: TRBV27; len: 15; CDR3aa: CASSGLTGLSAGYTF
j_gene: TRBJ1-5; v_gene: TRBV29-1; len: 14; CDR3aa: CSVGIGGGEQPQHF
j_gene: TRBJ2-3; v_gene: TRBV13; len: 16; CDR3aa: CASSLFGTGHTDTQYF